The 22 T cell receptor beta chains below were found in one sample sequenced in a study of spatial heterogeneity in lung cancer. Time point meaning: sample taken at primary tumor resection. Sequencing was performed on whole RNA extracted from tumor and nontumor lung tissue, or from frozen PBMC, and the material was left unsorted. TCRdb reprocessed the 5' RACE reads via MiXCR and lists one record per CDR3 protein. Among about 44,000 distinct CDR3 sequences listed, roughly 13% were seen once. This specimen consisted of PBMCs, obtained at surgery. The receptors originated from a male donor with early-stage non-small cell lung cancer.

This clonotype was observed at least ten times. The chain carries TRBV12-3 or TRBV12-4 and TRBJ1-6; 7 positions agree with TRBD1. V lost 5 bases, J lost 13 bases, and 8 bases stayed unmatched. The CDR3 is 13 amino acids. In DNA, the CDR3 is TGTGCCAGCAGTACAGGGGCCCGGGCGCCCCTCCACTTT. The encoded protein is CASSTGARAPLHF.

This clonotype turned up a few times. V and J are TRBV10-1 and TRBJ2-2; D call uncertain. Germline V CDR1 and CDR2: WNHNN, SYGVQD (reference sequence). The CDR3 loop spans 13 amino acids. V was pared by 4 bases and J by 6 bases, with 9 bases between. The CDR3 DNA reads as TGCGCCAGCAGTGCTTATGCCCCCGGGGAGCTGTTTTTT. Translating gives CASSAYAPGELFF.

This clonotype occurred many times. The CDR3 region has the DNA TGTGCCAGCAGCTTAGCCGCGCTGGGGAAGACCCAGTACTTC. It translates to CASSLAALGKTQYF. The J gene is TRBJ2-5, the V gene TRBV11-2; D unclear. Germline CDR1 and CDR2: SGHAT and FQNNGV. Trimming took off 1 base at V and 6 bases at J, with 12 bases between the two ends. This CDR3 comprises 14 residues.

This clonotype was seen ten or more times. V and J are TRBV28 and TRBJ1-1, with D possibly TRBD1 on 5 matching bases. The V end lost 10 bases, the J end lost 3 bases, and 15 bases lay between the germline ends. CDR1 is MDHEN and CDR2 is SYDVKM in the germline V gene. This CDR3 comprises 13 residues. The CDR3 region is CATGNGADTEAFF. Here the CDR3 DNA reads TGTGCCACCGGGAACGGGGCGGACACTGAAGCTTTCTTT.

This clonotype showed up just a few times. CDR3 in amino acids: CASSLGLARETQYF. The CDR3 nucleotides read TGTGCCAGCAGCTTGGGGCTAGCGCGAGAGACCCAGTACTTC. The chain couples TRBV5-4 to TRBJ2-5, with D possibly TRBD2 on 6 matching bases. The CDR3 is made up of 14 amino acids. The V end lost 0 bases, the J end lost 4 bases, and 10 bases lay between the germline ends. Germline CDR1 SGHNT, CDR2 YYREEE (reference sequence).

This clonotype was detected ten times or more. This chain joins TRBV5-1 and TRBJ2-5, with D tentatively TRBD2 (5 bases). Trimming cost V 0 bases and J 0 bases, with 12 bases left between them. Germline V gene sequence: CDR1 SGHRS, CDR2 YFSETQ. The length of the CDR3 is 16 residues. CDR3: CASSLGSGSNQETQYF. The DNA of the CDR3 is TGCGCCAGCAGCTTGGGTTCGGGAAGCAACCAAGAGACCCAGTACTTC.

This clonotype was counted between two and nine times. This chain connects TRBV20-1 to TRBJ1-1; no definite D call. Germline V lookup: CDR1 DFQATT, CDR2 SNEGSKA (reference sequence). Trimming took 7 bases from V and 3 from J, leaving 9 bases between them. The CDR3 has 11 residues. CDR3 residues: CSVGRDTEAFF. In DNA form, the CDR3 reads TGCAGTGTTGGACGGGACACTGAAGCTTTCTTT.

The genes are TRBV25-1 and TRBJ1-2, with D unresolved. The CDR3 extends over 13 amino acids. Germline loops: CDR1 MGHDK, CDR2 SYGVNS. The V gene lost 7 bases and the J gene lost 1 base, with 10 bases spanning the gap. The CDR3 protein is CASTQTDNYGYTF. CDR3 coding DNA: TGTGCCAGCACTCAGACGGATAACTATGGCTACACCTTC.

The CDR3 region is CASSVTAGEYTGELFF. In DNA form, the CDR3 reads TGTGCCAGCAGCGTAACTGCGGGAGAGTACACCGGGGAGCTGTTTTTT. The J gene is TRBJ2-2, the V gene TRBV9, with 7 bases aligning to TRBD2. The CDR3 contains 16 residues. Germline trimming cut 1 base from V and 3 bases from J; bases unmatched to any gene: 6. Per germline, CDR1 SGDLS and CDR2 YYNGEE.

This clonotype occurred a few times. The V call is TRBV20-1, the J call TRBJ2-1, with TRBD2 matching 13 bases. J gave up 8 bases and V 6 bases, and 7 bases lay outside the gene matches. The germline gives CDR1 DFQATT, CDR2 SNEGSKA (reference sequence). This CDR3 region has 14 residues. CDR3 sequence: CSARTSGSVYEQFF. The CDR3 DNA is TGCAGTGCGCGGACTAGCGGGAGTGTCTATGAGCAGTTCTTC.

There are a few counts of this clonotype. The rearrangement links TRBV3-1 to TRBJ1-5, with 8 bases identical to TRBD1. CDR1 and CDR2 from the germline V gene are LGHDT and YNNKEL (reference sequence). Trimming cost V 1 base and J 5 bases; bases outside gene matches: 4. The CDR3 has 15 residues. The CDR3 loop reads CASSQAPGGHQPQHF. DNA for the CDR3: TGTGCCAGCAGCCAAGCCCCAGGGGGCCATCAGCCCCAGCATTTT. The full variable domain, completed using reference TRBV3-1 and TRBJ1-5, is DTAVSQTPKYLVTQMGNDKSIKCEQNLGHDTMYWYKQDSKKFLKIMFSYNNKELIINETVPNRFSPKSPDKAHLNLHINSLELGDSAVYFCASSQAPGGHQPQHFGDGTRLSIL.

This rearrangement joins TRBV7-9 to TRBJ2-7; possibly TRBD2 for D (5 bases). The V gene's germline CDR1 is SEHNR and CDR2 FQNEAQ (reference sequence). The V end lost 4 bases, the J end lost 2 bases, and 9 bases lay between the germline ends. The length of the CDR3 is 13 residues. The CDR3 loop is CASSSSGPYEQYF. The DNA for the CDR3 is TGTGCCAGCAGCTCCAGCGGACCCTACGAGCAGTACTTC.

The chain carries TRBV29-1 and TRBJ1-1; perhaps TRBD1 as D (5 bases). V lost 5 bases and J lost 2, with 24 bases in between. Looked up from germline, CDR1 is SQVTM and CDR2 is ANQGSEA. The CDR3 runs 17 residues. CDR3 region: CSVTHPTAPGVNTEAFF. The CDR3 DNA reads as TGCAGCGTTACCCACCCGACAGCGCCGGGTGTTAACACTGAAGCTTTCTTT.

V gene TRBV5-1 combines with J gene TRBJ2-1, with TRBD2 matching 15 bases. Germline loops: CDR1 SGHRS, CDR2 YFSETQ. The CDR3 consists of 17 residues. The V segment lost 4 bases and the J segment 0 bases; nucleotides outside the gene matches: 2. The CDR3 nucleotides are TGCGCCAGCAGCGGACTAGCGGGAGGGGACTCCTACAATGAGCAGTTCTTC. Translated: CASSGLAGGDSYNEQFF.

In its sample, this clonotype was seen many times. The V and J genes are TRBV2 and TRBJ2-5; D unclear. The germline V gene has CDR1 SNHLY and CDR2 FYNNEI. Between the trimmed V and J ends, which lost 3 bases and 2 bases, there was a span of 7 bases. The CDR3 length is 13 residues. The CDR3 loop reads CASSEQEQETQYF. The CDR3 DNA reads as TGTGCCAGCAGTGAGCAGGAGCAAGAGACCCAGTACTTC.

V is TRBV5-1 and J is TRBJ2-5, with 10 bases matching TRBD1. This CDR3 is 16 amino acids long. Per the germline V gene, CDR1 is SGHRS and CDR2 is YFSETQ. Losses at the gene ends were 2 bases for V and 4 bases for J; bases not matched to a gene: 8. Written as DNA, the CDR3 is TGCGCCAGCAGCTTCGGGACAGGGGATGGAGGAGAGACCCAGTACTTC. This codes for CASSFGTGDGGETQYF.

V is TRBV2 and J is TRBJ1-1; D is uncertain. Germline-derived CDR1 and CDR2 are SNHLY and FYNNEI. V was shortened by 2 bases and J by 5 bases, with 12 bases between the two germline ends. The CDR3 extends over 14 amino acids. The CDR3 spells CASSESEGSTEAFF. The CDR3 region has the DNA TGTGCCAGCAGTGAATCGGAGGGATCAACTGAAGCTTTCTTT.

A few counts support this clonotype. V is TRBV12-3 or TRBV12-4 and J is TRBJ2-1, with a possible D match to TRBD1 (5 bases). The CDR3 is 13 amino acids. Trimming took off 11 bases at V and 0 bases at J, with 11 bases between the two ends. The CDR3 DNA reads as TGTGCCCCTACAGGCCTCTCCTACAATGAGCAGTTCTTC. This gives the protein CAPTGLSYNEQFF.

The table lists this clonotype with many counts. The V call is TRBV28, the J call TRBJ2-1; unclear D gene. The CDR3 has 15 amino acids. Trimming removed 2 bases from V and 6 bases from J, with 14 bases in between. Germline V gives CDR1 MDHEN, CDR2 SYDVKM. The CDR3 sequence: CASSLGVRRTNEQFF. The DNA for the CDR3 is TGTGCCAGCAGTTTAGGGGTACGTCGTACCAATGAGCAGTTCTTC. The full variable domain, in which reference TRBV28 and TRBJ2-1 provide the parts outside the CDR3, is DVKVTQSSRYLVKRTGEKVFLECVQDMDHENMFWYRQDPGLGLRLIYFSYDVKMKEKGDIPEGYSVSREKKERFSLILESASTNQTSMYLCASSLGVRRTNEQFFGPGTRLTVL.

The sample holds a few counts of this clonotype. Here the CDR3 reads CASSLAGTQETQYF. The CDR3 DNA sequence: TGTGCCAGCAGCTTAGCGGGGACACAAGAGACCCAGTACTTC. The V call is TRBV28, the J call TRBJ2-5; 8 nucleotides line up with TRBD2. The CDR3 contains 14 residues. Germline CDR1 MDHEN, CDR2 SYDVKM. After removal of 6 bases from V and 2 bases from J, the junction contained 5 bases not matched to a gene.

This clonotype was observed a handful of times. The V call is TRBV12-3 or TRBV12-4, the J call TRBJ1-4, with no clear D. This CDR3 has 13 residues. The V end was cut by 6 bases, the J end by 8 bases, with 13 bases between. The DNA of the CDR3 is TGTGCCAGCAGGGGTGGCCCCTGGGAAAAACTGTTTTTT. This sequence encodes CASRGGPWEKLFF.

The J gene is TRBJ2-7, the V gene TRBV25-1; 7 nucleotides match TRBD2. Germline CDR1 is MGHDK and CDR2 is SYGVNS. This CDR3 is built from 14 residues. The V and J ends lost 7 bases and 3 bases, in that order; junction bases with no gene match: 9. The CDR3 protein is CASIGSAGVYEQYF. The CDR3 nucleotides read TGTGCCAGCATAGGGAGTGCGGGAGTCTACGAGCAGTACTTC.